This T cell receptor beta chain comes out of a study of shared clonotypes between healthy human individuals. Germline V CDR1 and CDR2: MNHEY, SMNVEV (reference sequence). The CDR3 totals 14 residues. The V and J ends lost 2 bases and 4 bases, in that order; junction bases with no gene match: 4. The sample holds a few counts of this clone. The protocol was immunoSEQ multiplex PCR, while the TCRdb copy is restricted to in-frame clones and leaves out a portion. The top ten clones hold more than 1.5% of a sample with some 2.1 million clones, over 85% of them seen once. CD45RO-negative cells were positively selected for CCR7, leaving out terminally differentiated effector memory CD45RA+ cells.

The gene calls are TRBV27 and TRBJ2-7, with TRBD1 identical over 8 bases. Sequenced sample: naive CD8+ T cells from PBMCs. The receptor's source is a man younger than 35 in good health. Some clones in this sample may be carry-over from other donors' samples. For the CDR3, the DNA is TGTGCCAGCAGTTTAAGACAGGGGTGGTACGAGCAGTACTTC. Amino acid sequence: CASSLRQGWYEQYF.